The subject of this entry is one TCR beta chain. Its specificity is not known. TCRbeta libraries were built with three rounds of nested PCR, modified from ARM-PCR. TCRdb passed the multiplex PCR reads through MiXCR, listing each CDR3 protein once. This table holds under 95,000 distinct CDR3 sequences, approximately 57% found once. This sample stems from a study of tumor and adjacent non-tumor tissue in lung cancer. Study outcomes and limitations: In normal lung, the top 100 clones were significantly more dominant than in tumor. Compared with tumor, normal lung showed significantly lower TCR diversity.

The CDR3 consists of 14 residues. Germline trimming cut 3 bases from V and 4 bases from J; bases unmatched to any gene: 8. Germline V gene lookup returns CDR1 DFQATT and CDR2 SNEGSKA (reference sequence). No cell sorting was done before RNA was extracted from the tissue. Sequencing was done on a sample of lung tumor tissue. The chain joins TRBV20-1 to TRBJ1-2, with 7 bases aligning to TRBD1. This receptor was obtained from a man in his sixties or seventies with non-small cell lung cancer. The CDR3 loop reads CSARGQRACYGYTF. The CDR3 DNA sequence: TGCAGTGCTAGGGGACAGAGGGCATGCTATGGCTACACCTTC.